This record covers a single T cell receptor beta chain. Antigen specificity is unknown. This entry belongs to a study of shared clonotypes between healthy human individuals. Regarding the study as a whole: About 4.5% of naive CD4 clonotypes were common to several donors. Generation of non-shared clonotypes was less probable than generation of clonotypes shared by all four donors.

From germline, CDR1 is LNHDA and CDR2 SQIVND (reference sequence). Trimming took 6 bases from V and 8 from J, leaving 19 bases between them. The CDR3 loop spans 15 amino acids. The authors distributed each subset's genomic DNA evenly over several immunoSEQ plates. Method: immunoSEQ multiplex PCR; TCRdb's copy keeps in-frame clones and lacks some. The sample carries a few million clones, roughly 92% recorded once. CD4+ cells were split into CD45RA+ naive and CD45RA-negative memory subsets. The sequenced sample was naive CD4+ T cells sorted from blood. Subset meaning: CD45RA+ positively selected. The sequence derives from a man aged 18 to 35 in good health. The chain links TRBV19 to TRBJ2-2, with D perhaps matching TRBD2 (5 bases). The CDR3 here is CASSPEGSVVGELFF. DNA of the CDR3: TGTGCCAGTAGCCCAGAGGGAAGTGTTGTGGGGGAGCTGTTTTTT.